A single sample is the source of the 27 T cell receptor beta chains below, sequenced in a study of T cells in Graves' hyperthyroidism and ophthalmopathy. Regions amplified from RNA transcripts were the TCR beta CDR3 regions. Carried out on the TCR CDR3, a first-round RT-PCR used the HTBI primer set. MiXCR, run by TCRdb on the multiplex PCR reads, gives a single entry per CDR3 protein. The sample lists hundreds of thousands of distinct CDR3 sequences, roughly 15% seen once, with around 14% in the top ten. Sequencing was carried out using blood. These receptors all come from a man aged 18-30 years with Graves' ophthalmopathy.

This clonotype has only a few counts. V usage is TRBV6-5 and J usage is TRBJ1-2; 8 bases are shared with TRBD1. Germline CDR1 is MNHEY and CDR2 is SVGAGI. V dropped 5 bases and J dropped 8; count of bases not matched to a gene: 10. The CDR3 totals 14 residues. CDR3 sequence: CASSLRGHTGGYTF. The DNA for the CDR3 is TGTGCCAGCAGTCTCAGGGGGCATACGGGAGGCTACACCTTC.

This clonotype was recorded many times. This chain connects TRBV9 to TRBJ2-2; a weak D match, TRBD2 (6 bases). The CDR3 runs to 14 residues. Trimming removed 3 bases at V and 1 base at J, with 7 bases between. Germline-derived CDR1 and CDR2 are SGDLS and YYNGEE. CDR3 residues: CASSDGGNTGELFF. CDR3 bases: TGTGCCAGCAGCGACGGGGGGAACACCGGGGAGCTGTTTTTT.

This clonotype was observed at least ten times. The CDR3 DNA reads TGTGCCAGCAGCTACCGACAGGTGAAGGAGACCCAGTACTTC. This encodes CASSYRQVKETQYF. V is TRBV14 and J is TRBJ2-5; a weak D match, TRBD1 (6 bases). V was pared by 5 bases and J by 5 bases, with 15 bases between. Germline V CDR1 and CDR2: SGHDN, FVKESK. The CDR3 is 14 amino acids.

This clonotype was seen repeatedly, ten times or more. The gene calls are TRBV20-1 and TRBJ2-1; TRBD1 aligns across 7 bases. Per the germline V gene, CDR1 is DFQATT and CDR2 is SNEGSKA (reference sequence). The trim removed 6 bases at V and 4 bases at J, leaving 3 bases unmatched. The CDR3 spans 12 residues. The CDR3 bases are TGCAGTGCAGGACAGGAGTACAATGAGCAGTTCTTC. The encoded protein is CSAGQEYNEQFF.

Many counts were recorded for this clonotype. V is TRBV7-2 and J is TRBJ1-5; TRBD1 matches 7 bases. J was trimmed by 3 bases and V by 2 bases; bases with no gene match: 4. The CDR3 covers 15 residues. In germline, CDR1 is SGHTA, CDR2 FQGNSA. The CDR3 reads CASSLMGQTNQPQHF. The DNA of the CDR3 is TGTGCCAGCAGCTTAATGGGACAGACCAATCAGCCCCAGCATTTT.

At least ten counts were recorded for this clonotype. The chain recombines TRBV15 with TRBJ1-2, with 8 bases lining up with TRBD1. This CDR3 region has 15 residues. Germline CDR1 is LNHNV and CDR2 is YYDKDF (reference sequence). The V segment lost 1 base and the J segment 8 bases; nucleotides outside the gene matches: 9. The CDR3 region has the DNA TGTGCCACCAGCAGAGTCCGGACAGGGCTCAGCGGCTACACCTTC. Amino acids: CATSRVRTGLSGYTF.

This clonotype was recorded many times. The gene calls are TRBV20-1 and TRBJ1-3; D is undetermined. Per germline, CDR1 DFQATT and CDR2 SNEGSKA (reference sequence). The CDR3 loop spans 13 amino acids. V gave up 6 bases and J gave up 7 bases, with 16 bases separating them. The chain's CDR3 is CSASGSKGNTIYF. Written as DNA, the CDR3 is TGCAGTGCGTCGGGGTCCAAAGGGAACACCATATATTTT.

This clonotype came up many times. The rearrangement joins TRBV6-2 or TRBV6-3 to TRBJ1-1, with D unclear. CDR3 size: 15 residues. Looked up from germline, CDR1 is MNHEY and CDR2 is SVGEGT. V was clipped by 0 bases and J by 3 bases, with 11 bases between them. This CDR3 reads CASSYSTGGDTEAFF. CDR3 DNA: TGTGCCAGCAGTTACTCGACCGGTGGGGACACTGAAGCTTTCTTT.

At least ten counts were recorded for this clonotype. The chain links TRBV30 to TRBJ2-7; D may be TRBD1 (5 bases). The germline V gene has CDR1 GTSNPN and CDR2 SVGIG (reference sequence). The length of the CDR3 is 15 residues. V dropped 0 bases and J dropped 0 bases, with 12 bases sitting between them. CDR3 DNA: TGTGCCTGGAGTGTAGGTCCAGGGCCCTCCTACGAGCAGTACTTC. Its protein is CAWSVGPGPSYEQYF.

This clonotype was observed many times. V gene TRBV6-1 combines with J gene TRBJ2-1; D remains ambiguous. Germline V CDR1 and CDR2: MNHNS, SASEGT. The V and J ends lost 2 bases and 4 bases respectively, with 3 bases between them. The CDR3 sequence is 12 residues long. CDR3 loop: CASSEMYNEQFF. CDR3 bases: TGTGCCAGCAGTGAAATGTACAATGAGCAGTTCTTC.

This clonotype was detected many times. The chain has TRBV4-1 and TRBJ1-2; D gene ambiguous. The CDR3 extends over 15 amino acids. Germline V gene data show CDR1 as MGHRA and CDR2 as YSYEKL. Trimming pared 1 base from V and 1 base from J, leaving 10 bases between. CDR3 region: CASSQGGAGNYGYTF. The CDR3, as DNA: TGCGCCAGCAGCCAAGGAGGTGCCGGTAACTATGGCTACACCTTC.

This clonotype was seen at least ten times. The rearrangement links TRBV25-1 to TRBJ2-1, with D perhaps TRBD1 or TRBD2 (5 bases each). This CDR3 contains 18 residues. Germline lookup yields CDR1 MGHDK and CDR2 SYGVNS. V was shortened by 1 base and J by 5 bases, with 21 bases between the two germline ends. The CDR3 is CASSEFDTVSWGNNEQFF. The CDR3 region has the DNA TGTGCCAGCAGTGAATTTGATACGGTATCCTGGGGGAACAATGAGCAGTTCTTC.

The chain joins TRBV6-5 to TRBJ1-5; 7 bases are shared with TRBD1. With 0 bases clipped from V and 2 bases from J, the junction kept 4 bases outside the gene matches. Germline-derived CDR1 and CDR2 are MNHEY and SVGAGI. The CDR3 is 16 residues long. CDR3 DNA sequence: TGTGCCAGCAGTTACTCGAGGGGGCCAGGCAATCAGCCCCAGCATTTT. Protein sequence: CASSYSRGPGNQPQHF.

The CDR3 loop is CASSLESPGVSEQYF. CDR3 bases: TGCGCCAGCAGCTTGGAATCTCCGGGAGTAAGCGAGCAGTACTTC. The rearrangement uses TRBV5-1 and TRBJ2-7; D may be TRBD2 (6 bases). Germline loops: CDR1 SGHRS, CDR2 YFSETQ. The CDR3 length is 15 residues. Deletions cut 0 bases from V and 6 bases from J, with 16 bases between.

In this sample, this clonotype turned up many times. The chain uses TRBV11-2 and TRBJ2-1; no firm D call. This CDR3 contains 17 residues. V gave up 1 base and J gave up 6 bases, with 19 bases separating them. Germline V gene sequence: CDR1 SGHAT, CDR2 FQNNGV. CDR3 residues: CASSLGVTLYLGNEQFF. In DNA, the CDR3 is TGTGCCAGCAGCTTAGGGGTTACACTATACCTCGGCAATGAGCAGTTCTTC.

This clonotype was found a few times. The chain has TRBV20-1 and TRBJ2-7; TRBD1 is a possible D gene (5 bases). CDR1 DFQATT and CDR2 SNEGSKA come from the germline V gene (reference sequence). The CDR3 is 14 residues long. V was shortened by 3 bases and J by 2 bases, with 14 bases between the two germline ends. The CDR3 spells CSARRQTETYEQYF. Here the CDR3 DNA reads TGCAGTGCTAGGAGACAGACTGAAACCTACGAGCAGTACTTC.

This clonotype came up many times. The chain carries TRBV7-2 and TRBJ2-1; D is unresolved. With 5 bases removed from V and 10 bases from J, the gap between germline ends came to 21 bases. CDR3 length: 15 residues. Germline V gene sequence: CDR1 SGHTA, CDR2 FQGNSA. CDR3 region: CASSPRGRGLKEQFF. The DNA for the CDR3 is TGTGCCAGCAGCCCACGCGGACGTGGTTTAAAGGAGCAGTTCTTC.

This clonotype was recorded at least ten times. The chain links TRBV6-5 to TRBJ2-7; D might be TRBD1 or TRBD2, each matching 5 bases. The CDR3 has 14 amino acids. The germline V gene encodes CDR1 MNHEY and CDR2 SVGAGI. V gave up 0 bases and J gave up 8 bases, with 14 bases separating them. CDR3 DNA sequence: TGTGCCAGCAGTTACTCGGGGACCGACCTCCAGCAGTACTTC. As protein: CASSYSGTDLQQYF.

Notes on this clonotype: The junction departs from germline at one end; a sequencing error may be responsible. This rearrangement joins TRBV30 to TRBJ1-6; 8 nucleotides align to TRBD1. CDR1 is GTSNPN and CDR2 is SVGIG in the germline V gene (reference sequence). The CDR3 loop spans 14 amino acids. Written as DNA, the CDR3 is TGTGCCTGGACGTACAGGGGGGGTAATACACCCCTCCACTTT. It yields the protein CAWTYRGGNTPLHF.

This clonotype showed up many times. This chain links TRBV20-1 with TRBJ2-3; D uncertain. The V gene's germline CDR1 is DFQATT and CDR2 SNEGSKA (reference sequence). V lost 3 bases to trimming and J lost 3 bases, with 13 bases between them. The CDR3 spans 14 residues. CDR3 DNA sequence: TGCAGTGCTAGGAACCAGAGAAATACAGATACGCAGTATTTT. It codes for CSARNQRNTDTQYF.

The rearrangement uses TRBV3-1 and TRBJ1-2; a possible D gene is TRBD1 (6 bases). The CDR3 consists of 16 residues. V was clipped by 4 bases and J by 1 base, with 16 bases between them. Germline values: CDR1 LGHDT, CDR2 YNNKEL (reference sequence). In nucleotides, the CDR3 is TGTGCCAGCAGCCCCCGGGACACTCTTAGTAACTATGGCTACACCTTC. Its translation is CASSPRDTLSNYGYTF. Combining the CDR3 with reference TRBV3-1 and TRBJ1-2 gives the whole variable domain DTAVSQTPKYLVTQMGNDKSIKCEQNLGHDTMYWYKQDSKKFLKIMFSYNNKELIINETVPNRFSPKSPDKAHLNLHINSLELGDSAVYFCASSPRDTLSNYGYTFGSGTRLTVV.

This clonotype was found a few times. The CDR3, as DNA: TGTGCCAGCAGTTACCCCCCCTCCCCCCCCTACGAGCAGTACTTC. This gives the protein CASSYPPSPPYEQYF. This chain connects TRBV6-5 to TRBJ2-7; D is undetermined. This CDR3 contains 15 residues. Trimming removed 2 bases at V and 2 bases at J, with 13 bases between. The V gene's germline CDR1 is MNHEY and CDR2 SVGAGI.

This clonotype came up many times. The rearrangement links TRBV5-1 to TRBJ2-2; TRBD1 aligns across 9 bases. The length of the CDR3 is 16 residues. J was trimmed by 2 bases and V by 1 base; bases with no gene match: 3. The V gene's germline CDR1 is SGHRS and CDR2 YFSETQ. For the CDR3, the DNA is TGCGCCAGCAGCTTGCAGGGACAGGGTAACACCGGGGAGCTGTTTTTT. Its protein product is CASSLQGQGNTGELFF. Together with reference TRBV5-1 and TRBJ2-2, the CDR3 gives the full variable domain: KAGVTQTPRYLIKTRGQQVTLSCSPISGHRSVSWYQQTPGQGLQFLFEYFSETQRNKGNFPGRFSGRQFSNSRSEMNVSTLELGDSALYLCASSLQGQGNTGELFFGEGSRLTVL.

This clonotype came up a few times. The chain recombines TRBV6-1 with TRBJ2-1; 12 bases are a match to TRBD2. The junction had 11 bases not matched to a gene; V was cut back by 3 bases and J by 8 bases. CDR1 and CDR2 (germline): MNHNS, SASEGT. The CDR3 is 17 residues long. The CDR3 is CASSDGVLAGGYDEQFF. DNA for the CDR3: TGTGCCAGCAGTGACGGCGTACTAGCGGGGGGTTATGATGAGCAGTTCTTC.

This clonotype has just a few counts. A much larger clone lies one base from this, so it may be a read error. The chain has TRBV13 and TRBJ1-5; tentatively, D is TRBD1 (5 bases). V was pared by 6 bases and J by 2 bases, with 17 bases between. Looked up from germline, CDR1 is PRHDT and CDR2 is FYEKMQ (reference sequence). The CDR3 length is 16 residues. The CDR3: CASSISGGVGNQPQHF. In DNA, the CDR3 is TGTGCCAGCAGTATTTCGGGGGGGGTCGGCAATCAGCCCCAGCATTTT.

The sample holds many counts of this clonotype. This chain links TRBV30 with TRBJ1-5; tentative D call: TRBD1 (5 bases). The V gene's germline CDR1 is GTSNPN and CDR2 SVGIG (reference sequence). V lost 4 bases to trimming and J lost 3 bases, with 13 bases between them. The CDR3 has 14 residues. CDR3 sequence: CAWNTGTDNQPQHF. CDR3 sequence (DNA): TGTGCCTGGAATACCGGGACGGACAATCAGCCCCAGCATTTT.

This clonotype was detected a few times. A read error may explain this, as a much larger clone is one base away. The V and J genes are TRBV11-2 and TRBJ1-1; TRBD1 aligns across 8 bases. Trimming took 6 bases from V and 3 from J; bases not matched to a gene: 6. Germline V gene data show CDR1 as SGHAT and CDR2 as FQNNGV. This CDR3 has 14 residues. Here the CDR3 reads CASSPGQADTEAFF. CDR3 DNA sequence: TGTGCCAGCAGTCCGGGACAGGCGGACACTGAAGCTTTCTTT.